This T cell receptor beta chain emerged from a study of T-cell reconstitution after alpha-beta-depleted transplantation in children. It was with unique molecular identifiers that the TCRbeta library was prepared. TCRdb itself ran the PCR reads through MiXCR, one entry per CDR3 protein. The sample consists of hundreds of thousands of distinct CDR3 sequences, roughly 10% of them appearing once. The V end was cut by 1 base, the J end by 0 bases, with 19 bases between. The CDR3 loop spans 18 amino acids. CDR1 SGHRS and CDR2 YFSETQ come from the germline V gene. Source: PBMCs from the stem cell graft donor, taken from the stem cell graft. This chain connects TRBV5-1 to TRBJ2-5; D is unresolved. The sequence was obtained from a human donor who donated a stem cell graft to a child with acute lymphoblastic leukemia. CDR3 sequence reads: CASSLPRPPARDQETQYF. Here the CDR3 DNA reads TGCGCCAGCAGCTTGCCCCGACCTCCCGCCCGGGACCAAGAGACCCAGTACTTC.